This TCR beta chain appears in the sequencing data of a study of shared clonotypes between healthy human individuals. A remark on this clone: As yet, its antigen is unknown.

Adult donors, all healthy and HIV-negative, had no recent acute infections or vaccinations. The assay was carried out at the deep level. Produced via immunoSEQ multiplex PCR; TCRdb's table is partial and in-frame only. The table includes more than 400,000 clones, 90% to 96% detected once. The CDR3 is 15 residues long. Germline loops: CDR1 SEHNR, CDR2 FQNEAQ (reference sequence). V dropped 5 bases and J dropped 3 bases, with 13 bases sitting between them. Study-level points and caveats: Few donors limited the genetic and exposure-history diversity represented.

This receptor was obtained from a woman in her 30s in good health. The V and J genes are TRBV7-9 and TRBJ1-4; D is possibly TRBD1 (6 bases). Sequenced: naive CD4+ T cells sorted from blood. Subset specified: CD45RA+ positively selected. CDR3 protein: CASSQNPGANEKLFF. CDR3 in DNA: TGTGCCAGCAGCCAAAATCCAGGGGCTAATGAAAAACTGTTTTTT. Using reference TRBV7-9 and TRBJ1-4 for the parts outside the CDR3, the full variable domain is DTGVSQNPRHKITKRGQNVTFRCDPISEHNRLYWYRQTLGQGPEFLTYFQNEAQLEKSRLLSDRFSAERPKGSFSTLEIQRTEQGDSAMYLCASSQNPGANEKLFFGSGTQLSVL.